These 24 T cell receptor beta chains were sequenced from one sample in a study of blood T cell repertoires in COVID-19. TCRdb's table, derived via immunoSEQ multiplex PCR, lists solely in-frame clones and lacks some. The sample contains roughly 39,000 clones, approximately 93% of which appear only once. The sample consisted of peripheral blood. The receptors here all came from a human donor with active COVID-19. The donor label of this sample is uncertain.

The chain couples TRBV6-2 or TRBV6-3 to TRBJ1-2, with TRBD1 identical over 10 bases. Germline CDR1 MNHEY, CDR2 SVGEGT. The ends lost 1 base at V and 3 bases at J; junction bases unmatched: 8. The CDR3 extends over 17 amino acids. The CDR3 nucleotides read TGTGCCAGCAGTTACTGGACCGGGACAGGGGTAGACTATGGCTACACCTTC. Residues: CASSYWTGTGVDYGYTF.

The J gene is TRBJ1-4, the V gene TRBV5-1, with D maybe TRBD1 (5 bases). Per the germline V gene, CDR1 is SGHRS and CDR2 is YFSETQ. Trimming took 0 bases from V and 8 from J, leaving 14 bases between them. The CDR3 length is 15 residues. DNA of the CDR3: TGCGCCAGCAGCTTGGCGCAGGAGGGGAAAGAAAAACTGTTTTTT. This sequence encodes CASSLAQEGKEKLFF.

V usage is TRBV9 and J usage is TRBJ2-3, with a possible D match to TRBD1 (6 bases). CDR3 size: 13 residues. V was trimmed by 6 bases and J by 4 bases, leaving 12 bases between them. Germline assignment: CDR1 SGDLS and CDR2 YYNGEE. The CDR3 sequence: CASKQGEADTQYF. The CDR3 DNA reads TGTGCCAGCAAACAGGGTGAGGCAGATACGCAGTATTTT.

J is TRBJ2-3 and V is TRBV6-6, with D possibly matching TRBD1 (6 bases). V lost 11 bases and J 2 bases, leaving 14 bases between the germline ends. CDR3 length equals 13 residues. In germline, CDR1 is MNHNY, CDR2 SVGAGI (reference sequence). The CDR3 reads CAGWDTATDTQYF. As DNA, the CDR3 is TGTGCCGGTTGGGACACCGCCACAGATACGCAGTATTTT.

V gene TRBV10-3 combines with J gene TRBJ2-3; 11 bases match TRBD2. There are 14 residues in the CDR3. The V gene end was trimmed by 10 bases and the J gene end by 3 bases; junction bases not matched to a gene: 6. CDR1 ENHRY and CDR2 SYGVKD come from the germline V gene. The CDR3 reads CATSRLAGTDTQYF. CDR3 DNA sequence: TGTGCCACCAGCAGACTAGCGGGGACAGATACGCAGTATTTT.

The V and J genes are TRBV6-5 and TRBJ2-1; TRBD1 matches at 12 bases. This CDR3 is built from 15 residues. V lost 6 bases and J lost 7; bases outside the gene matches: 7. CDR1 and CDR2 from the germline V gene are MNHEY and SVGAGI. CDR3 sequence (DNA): TGTGCCAGCAGGAAACCGGGACAGGGGGCTAATGAGCAGTTCTTC. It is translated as CASRKPGQGANEQFF.

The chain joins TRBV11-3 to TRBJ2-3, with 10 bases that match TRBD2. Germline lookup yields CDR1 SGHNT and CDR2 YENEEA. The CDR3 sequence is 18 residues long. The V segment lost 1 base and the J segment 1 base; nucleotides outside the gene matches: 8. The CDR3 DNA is TGTGCCAGCAGCTTAGCCGTCTGGGGGACTAGCGGCACAGATACGCAGTATTTT. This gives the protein CASSLAVWGTSGTDTQYF.

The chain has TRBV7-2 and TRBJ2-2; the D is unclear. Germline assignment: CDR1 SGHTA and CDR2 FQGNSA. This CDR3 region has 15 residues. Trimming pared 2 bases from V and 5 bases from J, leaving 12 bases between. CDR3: CASSLSTVLTGELFF. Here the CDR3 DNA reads TGTGCCAGCAGCTTAAGTACAGTTCTTACCGGGGAGCTGTTTTTT.

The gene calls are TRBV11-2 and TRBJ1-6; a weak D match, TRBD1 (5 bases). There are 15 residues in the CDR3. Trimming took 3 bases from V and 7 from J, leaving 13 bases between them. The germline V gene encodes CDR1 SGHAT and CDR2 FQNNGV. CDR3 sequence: CASSLSRQTNSPLHF. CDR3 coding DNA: TGTGCCAGCAGCTTGTCCCGACAGACAAATTCACCCCTCCACTTT.

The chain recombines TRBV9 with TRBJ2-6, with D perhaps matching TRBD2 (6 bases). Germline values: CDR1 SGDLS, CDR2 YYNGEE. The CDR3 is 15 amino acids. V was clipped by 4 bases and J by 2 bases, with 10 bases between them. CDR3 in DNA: TGTGCCAGCAGCCCAGGAGGGGCTGGGGCCAACGTCCTGACTTTC. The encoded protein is CASSPGGAGANVLTF.

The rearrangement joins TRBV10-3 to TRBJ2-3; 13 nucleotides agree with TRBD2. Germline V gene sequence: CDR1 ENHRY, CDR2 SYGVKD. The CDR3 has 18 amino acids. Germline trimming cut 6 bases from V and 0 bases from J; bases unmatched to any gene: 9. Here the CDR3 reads CAISPGLAGKSSTDTQYF. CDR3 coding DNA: TGTGCCATCAGCCCGGGACTAGCGGGAAAAAGTAGCACAGATACGCAGTATTTT.

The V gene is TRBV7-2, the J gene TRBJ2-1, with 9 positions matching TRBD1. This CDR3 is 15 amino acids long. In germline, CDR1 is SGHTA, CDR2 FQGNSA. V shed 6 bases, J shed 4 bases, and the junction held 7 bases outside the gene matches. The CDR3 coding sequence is TGTGCCAGCAGACCGACCGGGACAGGGTACAATGAGCAGTTCTTC. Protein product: CASRPTGTGYNEQFF.

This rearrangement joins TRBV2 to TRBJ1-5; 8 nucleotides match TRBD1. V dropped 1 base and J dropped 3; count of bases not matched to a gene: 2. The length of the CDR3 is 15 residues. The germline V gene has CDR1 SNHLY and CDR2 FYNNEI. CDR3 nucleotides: TGTGCCAGCAGTGAAGACAGGGGGGTCAATCAGCCCCAGCATTTT. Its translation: CASSEDRGVNQPQHF.

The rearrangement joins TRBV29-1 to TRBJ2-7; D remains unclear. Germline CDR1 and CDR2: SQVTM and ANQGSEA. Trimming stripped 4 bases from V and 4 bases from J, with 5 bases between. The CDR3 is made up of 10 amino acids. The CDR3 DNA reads TGCAGCGTTGTTGAGTACGAGCAGTACTTC. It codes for CSVVEYEQYF.

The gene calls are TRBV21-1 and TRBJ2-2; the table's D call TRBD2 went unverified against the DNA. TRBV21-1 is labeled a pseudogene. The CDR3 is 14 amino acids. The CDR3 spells CASSNPLVTGELFF. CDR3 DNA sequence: TGTGCCAGCAGCAATCCCCTAGTCACCGGGGAGCTGTTTTTT.

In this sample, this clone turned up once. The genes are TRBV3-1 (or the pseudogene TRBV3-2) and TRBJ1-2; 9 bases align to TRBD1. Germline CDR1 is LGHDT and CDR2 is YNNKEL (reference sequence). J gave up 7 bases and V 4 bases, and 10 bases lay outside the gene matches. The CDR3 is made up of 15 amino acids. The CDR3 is CASSLPGDRVSGYTF. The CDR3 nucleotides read TGTGCCAGCAGCCTTCCCGGGGACAGGGTCAGTGGCTACACCTTC.

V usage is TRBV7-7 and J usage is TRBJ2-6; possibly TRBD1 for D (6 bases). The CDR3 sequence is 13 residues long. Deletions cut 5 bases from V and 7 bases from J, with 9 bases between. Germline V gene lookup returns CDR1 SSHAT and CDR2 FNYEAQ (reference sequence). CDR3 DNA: TGTGCCAGCAGCCCAGGGGAAGCCAACGTCCTGACTTTC. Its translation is CASSPGEANVLTF.

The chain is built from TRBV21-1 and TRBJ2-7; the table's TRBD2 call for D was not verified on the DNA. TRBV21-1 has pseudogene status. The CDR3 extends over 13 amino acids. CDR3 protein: CASSKGTGYEQYF. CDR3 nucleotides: TGTGCCAGCAGCAAAGGAACGGGCTACGAGCAGTACTTC.

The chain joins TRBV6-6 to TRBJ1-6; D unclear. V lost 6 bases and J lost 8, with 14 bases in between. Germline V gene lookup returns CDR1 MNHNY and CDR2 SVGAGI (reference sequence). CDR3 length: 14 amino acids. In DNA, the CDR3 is TGTGCCAGCAGCCGGAAAAGAGAGGATTCACCCCTCCACTTT. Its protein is CASSRKREDSPLHF.

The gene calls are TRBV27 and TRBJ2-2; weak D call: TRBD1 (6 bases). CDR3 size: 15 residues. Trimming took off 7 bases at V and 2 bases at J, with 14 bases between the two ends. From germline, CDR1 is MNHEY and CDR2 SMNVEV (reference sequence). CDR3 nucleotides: TGTGCCAGCACCGAAGTACAGGGTAACACCGGGGAGCTGTTTTTT. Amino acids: CASTEVQGNTGELFF.

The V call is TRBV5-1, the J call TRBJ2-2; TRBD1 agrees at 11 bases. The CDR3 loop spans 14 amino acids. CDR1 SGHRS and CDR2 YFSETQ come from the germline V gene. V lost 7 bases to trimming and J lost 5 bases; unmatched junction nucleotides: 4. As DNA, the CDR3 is TGCGCCAGCGAAGGGACAGGGGGGACCGGGGAGCTGTTTTTT. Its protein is CASEGTGGTGELFF. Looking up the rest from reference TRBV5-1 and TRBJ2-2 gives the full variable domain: KAGVTQTPRYLIKTRGQQVTLSCSPISGHRSVSWYQQTPGQGLQFLFEYFSETQRNKGNFPGRFSGRQFSNSRSEMNVSTLELGDSALYLCASEGTGGTGELFFGEGSRLTVL.

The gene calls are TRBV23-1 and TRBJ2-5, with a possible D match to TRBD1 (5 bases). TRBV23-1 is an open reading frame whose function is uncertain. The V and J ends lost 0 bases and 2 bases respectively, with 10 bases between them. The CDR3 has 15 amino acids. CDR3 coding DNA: TGCGCCAGCAGTCAATCTAGGGGTGAGCAAGAGACCCAGTACTTC. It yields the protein CASSQSRGEQETQYF.

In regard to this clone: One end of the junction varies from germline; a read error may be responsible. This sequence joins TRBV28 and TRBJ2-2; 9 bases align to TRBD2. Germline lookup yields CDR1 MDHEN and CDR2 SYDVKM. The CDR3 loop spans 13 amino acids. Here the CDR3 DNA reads TGCCTTGTGCGGGGGGGGAACACCGGGGAGCTGTTTTTT. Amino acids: CLVRGGNTGELFF.

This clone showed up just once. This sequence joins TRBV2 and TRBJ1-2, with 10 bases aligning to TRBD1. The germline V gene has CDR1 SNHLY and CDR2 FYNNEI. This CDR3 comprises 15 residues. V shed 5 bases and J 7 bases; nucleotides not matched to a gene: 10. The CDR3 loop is CASSTSRDRGPGYTF. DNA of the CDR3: TGTGCCAGCAGTACGTCCCGGGACAGGGGACCTGGCTACACCTTC. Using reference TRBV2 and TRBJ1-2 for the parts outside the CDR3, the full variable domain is EPEVTQTPSHQVTQMGQEVILRCVPISNHLYFYWYRQILGQKVEFLVSFYNNEISEKSEIFDDQFSVERPDGSNFTLKIRSTKLEDSAMYFCASSTSRDRGPGYTFGSGTRLTVV.